This T cell receptor beta chain was documented in a study of T cells in localized non-small cell lung cancer. Libraries were prepared by immunoSEQ multiplex PCR; TCRdb keeps only in-frame clonotypes and omits some of them. The repertoire holds about 24,000 clones, with roughly 87% as singletons. Germline V lookup: CDR1 MRHNA, CDR2 SNTAGT. CDR3 length: 17 residues. V shed 3 bases and J shed 1 base, with 16 bases lying between them. This TCR was recovered from a male donor at least 60 years old with stage I squamous cell lung carcinoma. The chain employs TRBV6-4 and TRBJ2-1; either TRBD1 or TRBD2 may supply D (6 bases each). The sequenced sample was peripheral blood, obtained before any cancer treatment. The CDR3 spells CASSERGDTWSYNEQFF. In nucleotides, the CDR3 is TGTGCCAGCAGTGAGAGGGGGGACACTTGGTCCTACAATGAGCAGTTCTTC.